This TCR beta chain was found in a study of blood T cells in healthy people across ages. General study results and limits: Estimates of diversity drawn from one million T cells were considered underestimates. The fall in TCR beta diversity per million T cells was roughly linear with age.

Alongside a J-beta primer mix, a sample-barcoded 5' primer served in a second PCR lasting roughly 7 to 12 cycles. TCRdb reanalysed the 5' RACE reads using MiXCR and keeps one entry per CDR3 protein. The profile covers 980,000 or so distinct CDR3 sequences, with around 48% appearing a single time and around 15% taken by the ten largest. Trimming removed 5 bases from V and 7 bases from J, with 14 bases in between. This CDR3 has 13 residues. Points on this clonotype: Antigen unknown. This clone may be a read error of a much larger clone one base away.

Healthy Russian Caucasian donors spanned ages about 6 to 100 years. The source material was blood. This clonotype was obtained from a man aged 25 to 40 in good health. The rearrangement links TRBV12-3 or TRBV12-4 to TRBJ1-2; maybe TRBD1 (5 bases). CDR3 sequence (DNA): TGTGCCAGCAGTGTGGGGCCTCCACTTGGCTACACCTTC. Amino acids: CASSVGPPLGYTF.